This T cell receptor beta chain was recovered during a study of T cells in Graves' hyperthyroidism and ophthalmopathy. Per the germline V gene, CDR1 is MDHEN and CDR2 is SYDVKM. The CDR3 runs 17 residues. V dropped 6 bases and J dropped 0; count of bases not matched to a gene: 7. RNA transcripts served as the template for amplifying TCR beta CDR3 regions. First-round RT-PCR of the TCR CDR3 relied on the HTBI primer set. TCRdb processed the multiplex PCR reads anew with MiXCR; each CDR3 protein has one entry. Here the sample spans 450,000 to 650,000 distinct CDR3 sequences, approximately 17% being singletons. Clinical symptoms, serum thyroxine, TRAb, thyroid ultrasound and orbital computed tomography established diagnosis. Out of over 9 ml of fresh peripheral blood came the PBMCs.

This receptor was obtained from a woman between 18 and 29 years old with Graves' ophthalmopathy. Sequencing was performed on blood. The J gene is TRBJ2-1, the V gene TRBV28; 11 bases are shared with TRBD2. As DNA, the CDR3 is TGTGCCAGCAGCTTGTCTAGCGGGAGGCCCTCCTACAATGAGCAGTTCTTC. Its protein product is CASSLSSGRPSYNEQFF.